This T cell receptor beta chain was retrieved from a study of blood T cells in healthy people across ages. Points from the study as a whole: Naive CD4+ cell counts and diversity both ran higher in long-lived than in aged donors.

Each donor had around 11 milliliters of peripheral blood drawn. Of note for this clonotype: No antigen is known for it.

Combining a sample-barcoded 5' primer with a J-beta primer mix, a second PCR ran for roughly 7 to 12 cycles. From the 5' RACE reads, TCRdb called clonotypes with MiXCR, one entry per CDR3 protein. This sample yields 950,000 to 1,200,000 distinct CDR3 sequences, of which 35% to 40% are seen a single time; around 12% belongs to the top ten. With 0 bases clipped from V and 4 bases from J, the junction kept 8 bases outside the gene matches. The CDR3 runs to 17 residues. CDR1 SGHRS and CDR2 YFSETQ come from the germline V gene. The rearrangement uses TRBV5-1 and TRBJ2-2; TRBD2 matches 8 bases. Sequencing was carried out using blood. This TCR came from a man between 18 and 35 years old in good health. The DNA of the CDR3 is TGCGCCAGCAGCTTGGCCGTTAGCGGGGAAATCACCGGGGAGCTGTTTTTT. Its protein product is CASSLAVSGEITGELFF.